Below, 7 T cell receptor beta chains from the same sample are listed, as sequenced in a study of molecular identifiers for immune sequencing clone quantification. TCRdb processed the PCR reads anew with MiXCR; each CDR3 protein has one entry. This table has about 640,000 distinct CDR3 sequences, 15% to 20% appearing once. The sample consisted of naive CD8+ T cells from blood, with Jurkat cell RNA spiked in. The subset is: FACS-sorted CD8+CD4-CCR7+CD45RA+ naive T cells. The receptors were gathered from a human donor in good health. Some libraries in this study had Jurkat cell RNA spiked in.

This clonotype was counted ten times or more. This chain joins TRBV29-1 and TRBJ2-7; D is uncertain. The CDR3 extends over 14 amino acids. The germline V gene has CDR1 SQVTM and CDR2 ANQGSEA. Trimming pared 6 bases from V and 1 base from J, leaving 16 bases between. The CDR3 loop reads CSVYERSLSYEQYF. DNA of the CDR3: TGCAGCGTCTATGAGCGTAGTCTTTCCTACGAGCAGTACTTC.

Comments on this clonotype: With a much larger clone just one base away, this may be a read error. The V and J genes are TRBV4-1 and TRBJ2-7, with 8 bases lining up with TRBD1. Germline loops: CDR1 MGHRA, CDR2 YSYEKL. This CDR3 has 16 amino acids. V lost 0 bases and J lost 9; bases outside the gene matches: 13. CDR3: CASSQDLRTGFDRQYF. CDR3 coding DNA: TGCGCCAGCAGCCAAGATCTAAGGACAGGGTTCGATCGGCAGTACTTC.

This clonotype came up many times. V and J are TRBV7-6 and TRBJ2-2; no clear D. Germline V gene lookup returns CDR1 SGHVS and CDR2 FNYEAQ. V lost 3 bases to trimming and J lost 6 bases, with 8 bases between them. This CDR3 contains 13 residues. DNA of the CDR3: TGTGCCAGCAGCTTGACCCAAGCCGGGGAGCTGTTTTTT. It codes for CASSLTQAGELFF.

There are a few counts of this clonotype. A junction boundary mismatches the germline segment, possibly from a read error. The gene calls are TRBV13 and TRBJ1-1, with TRBD1 matching over 9 bases. CDR3 length: 15 amino acids. In germline, CDR1 is PRHDT, CDR2 FYEKMQ (reference sequence). Written as DNA, the CDR3 is TGTGCCAGCAGCTTAGAGGGACAGGGAAGGACTGAAGCTTGCTTT. The encoded protein is CASSLEGQGRTEACF. Variable domain in full (rest from reference TRBV13 and TRBJ1-1): AAGVIQSPRHLIKEKRETATLKCYPIPRHDTVYWYQQGPGQDPQFLISFYEKMQSDKGSIPDRFSAQQFSDYHSELNMSSLELGDSALYFCASSLEGQGRTEACFGQGTRLTVV.

To note about this clonotype: A much larger clone lies a single base off, so this may be a read error. This rearrangement joins TRBV4-1 to TRBJ1-2; unclear D gene. V shed 3 bases and J shed 5 bases, with 10 bases lying between them. This CDR3 is 13 amino acids long. Germline CDR1 is MGHRA and CDR2 is YSYEKL. The CDR3 sequence is CASSHGAAYGYTF. The CDR3 DNA sequence: TGCGCCAGCAGCCATGGAGCAGCATATGGCTACACCTTC.

This clonotype came up a few times. The chain combines TRBV19 with TRBJ1-2; TRBD1 matches 8 bases. There are 15 residues in the CDR3. Looked up from germline, CDR1 is LNHDA and CDR2 is SQIVND (reference sequence). V shed 10 bases, J shed 4 bases, and the junction held 14 bases outside the gene matches. The CDR3 DNA reads TGTGCCACCTCCCCCCTTGGACAGGGCGGCTATGGCTACACCTTC. Translated, it gives CATSPLGQGGYGYTF. Together with reference TRBV19 and TRBJ1-2, the CDR3 gives the full variable domain: DGGITQSPKYLFRKEGQNVTLSCEQNLNHDAMYWYRQDPGQGLRLIYYSQIVNDFQKGDIAEGYSVSREKKESFPLTVTSAQKNPTAFYLCATSPLGQGGYGYTFGSGTRLTVV.

There are a few counts of this clonotype. This chain uses TRBV24-1 with TRBJ2-3; 9 nucleotides match TRBD2. This CDR3 spans 14 amino acids. Germline V CDR1 and CDR2: KGHDR, SFDVKD. V was clipped by 3 bases and J by 13 bases; unmatched bases: 10. Here the CDR3 DNA reads TGTGCCACCAGTGATGGTCTAGCGGGACCCAAAGAGTATTTT. The encoded protein is CATSDGLAGPKEYF.